Sequencing of this T cell receptor beta chain was carried out in a study of control samples from healthy donors and cancer patients. The method was immunoSEQ multiplex PCR; TCRdb's version includes in-frame clones alone and lacks a portion of them. The profile shows under 300,000 clones, roughly 87% of them singletons. Germline CDR1 reads SNHLY; CDR2 reads FYNNEI. The V gene lost 6 bases and the J gene lost 5 bases, with 13 bases spanning the gap. This CDR3 region has 13 residues. The sequencing input was PBMCs. This receptor was taken from an older woman with lung cancer. The rearrangement joins TRBV2 to TRBJ2-5, with a tentative D call TRBD2 (5 bases). The CDR3 is CASRPTRVETQYF. CDR3 nucleotide sequence: TGTGCCAGCAGGCCCACTAGGGTGGAGACCCAGTACTTC.